These 21 T cell receptor beta chains were all obtained from the same sample, sequenced in a study of CD8 T cells in Susac syndrome. RNA in amounts of roughly 0.5 to 1 ug was reverse transcribed with random hexamers. MiXCR was run by TCRdb on the immunoSEQ multiplex PCR reads, yielding one entry per CDR3 protein. The profile shows fewer than 350,000 distinct CDR3 sequences, 85% of them singletons. The sequenced sample was CD8+ T cells from PBMCs. The source is a human donor with multiple sclerosis.

This rearrangement joins TRBV6-2 or TRBV6-3 to TRBJ2-1; 15 nucleotides agree with TRBD2. CDR1 is MNHEY and CDR2 is SVGEGT in the germline V gene. V trimming: 1 base; J trimming: 4 bases; junction bases outside the gene matches: 17. This CDR3 has 22 residues. This chain's CDR3 is CASSYFAHKGLAGGVRYNEQFF. Here the CDR3 DNA reads TGTGCCAGCAGTTACTTCGCACACAAGGGACTAGCGGGAGGAGTCAGGTACAATGAGCAGTTCTTC.

This chain joins TRBV12-3 or TRBV12-4 and TRBJ2-1; tentative D call: TRBD1 (6 bases). Trimming cost V 2 bases and J 6 bases, with 14 bases left between them. This CDR3 comprises 15 residues. CDR3 DNA: TGTGCCAGCAGTTTATGGGGCAGGGGTAGCAATGAGCAGTTCTTC. Protein: CASSLWGRGSNEQFF.

The chain joins TRBV6-5 to TRBJ2-1; the D is unclear. CDR1 and CDR2 from the germline V gene are MNHEY and SVGAGI. CDR3 length: 15 amino acids. The V gene lost 2 bases and the J gene lost 3 bases, with 11 bases spanning the gap. The CDR3 spells CASSYISGYYNEQFF. CDR3 sequence (DNA): TGTGCCAGCAGTTACATCTCCGGGTACTACAATGAGCAGTTCTTC.

Written as DNA, the CDR3 is TGTGCCAGCAGCCTTCGACAGGGGATAGGGGAGACCCAGTACTTC. It translates to CASSLRQGIGETQYF. The chain links TRBV11-3 to TRBJ2-5; TRBD1 matches at 8 bases. The CDR3 is 15 amino acids. The V gene end was trimmed by 5 bases and the J gene end by 5 bases; junction bases not matched to a gene: 10. Germline CDR1 and CDR2: SGHNT and YENEEA.

The V and J genes are TRBV4-3 and TRBJ2-1, with D perhaps assigned TRBD1 or TRBD2 (5 bases each). The V gene's germline CDR1 is LGHNA and CDR2 YSLEER. CDR3 length: 14 residues. The V gene lost 2 bases and the J gene lost 5 bases, with 10 bases spanning the gap. CDR3 residues: CASSQWDENNEQFF. CDR3 sequence (DNA): TGCGCCAGCAGCCAATGGGACGAGAACAATGAGCAGTTCTTC.

This chain links TRBV30 with TRBJ2-1; D gene unclear. The germline V gene has CDR1 GTSNPN and CDR2 SVGIG (reference sequence). This CDR3 is 13 amino acids long. V was pared by 5 bases and J by 5 bases, with 13 bases between. This CDR3 is CAWEKEMNNEQFF. The CDR3 DNA is TGTGCCTGGGAAAAAGAAATGAACAATGAGCAGTTCTTC.

This rearrangement joins TRBV6-5 to TRBJ1-2, with a tentative D call TRBD1 (5 bases). V lost 8 bases, J lost 6 bases, and 16 bases lay in between. Per the germline V gene, CDR1 is MNHEY and CDR2 is SVGAGI. The CDR3 loop spans 13 amino acids. In nucleotides, the CDR3 is TGTGCCAGCGGGTTAGAGGGGACTAATGGCTACACCTTC. It translates to CASGLEGTNGYTF.

This clonotype was counted between two and nine times. The V call is TRBV5-4, the J call TRBJ1-2; TRBD1 aligns across 7 bases. The CDR3 spans 16 residues. V trimming: 3 bases; J trimming: 3 bases; junction bases outside the gene matches: 11. Germline V lookup: CDR1 SGHNT, CDR2 YYREEE (reference sequence). CDR3 coding DNA: TGTGCCAGCAGCTACGCTGAAGGGACAGCCTACTATGGCTACACCTTC. It yields the protein CASSYAEGTAYYGYTF.

The chain carries TRBV7-6 and TRBJ2-1; D call uncertain. V lost 0 bases, J lost 1 base, and 19 bases lay in between. The CDR3 has 19 residues. The germline V gene encodes CDR1 SGHVS and CDR2 FNYEAQ. Here the CDR3 DNA reads TGTGCCAGCAGCTTAGCGTTTTTATCCCTATCGTTGTCCTACAATGAGCAGTTCTTC. This sequence encodes CASSLAFLSLSLSYNEQFF.

The chain recombines TRBV4-2 with TRBJ2-1, with TRBD2 identical over 11 bases. J was trimmed by 6 bases and V by 0 bases; bases with no gene match: 13. The germline CDR1 and CDR2 sequences are LGHNA and YNFKEQ. The CDR3 extends over 19 amino acids. Here the CDR3 reads CASSQDLPGGSGRANEQFF. The CDR3 nucleotides read TGTGCCAGCAGCCAAGACCTTCCCGGGGGTAGCGGGAGGGCCAATGAGCAGTTCTTC.

This clonotype was seen only a few times. The CDR3 nucleotides read TGTGCCAGCAGTTACGGGGACAGCGCCTCTGGGGCCAACGTCCTGACTTTC. It is translated as CASSYGDSASGANVLTF. The V gene is TRBV6-2 or TRBV6-3, the J gene TRBJ2-6; 7 bases line up with TRBD1. CDR1 and CDR2 from the germline V gene are MNHEY and SVGEGT. Trimming took 2 bases from V and 0 from J; bases not matched to a gene: 4. There are 17 residues in the CDR3.

The chain joins TRBV6-6 to TRBJ2-3, with D possibly TRBD1 on 5 matching bases. The ends were cut back, 2 bases at V and 8 bases at J, with 8 bases in the middle. This CDR3 is built from 12 residues. CDR1 and CDR2 (germline): MNHNY, SVGAGI (reference sequence). Written as DNA, the CDR3 is TGTGCCAGCAGTTACCACAGGAGTACGCAGTATTTT. This translates into CASSYHRSTQYF.

The rearrangement links TRBV3-1 to TRBJ2-7; 13 bases match TRBD2. The CDR3 is 17 amino acids. The germline V gene has CDR1 LGHDT and CDR2 YNNKEL (reference sequence). J gave up 4 bases and V 3 bases, and 9 bases lay outside the gene matches. The CDR3 loop reads CASSHRWGTSGTYEQYF. The CDR3 bases are TGTGCCAGCAGCCATAGATGGGGGACTAGCGGGACTTACGAGCAGTACTTC.

To note about this clonotype: One end of the junction fails to match germline, which may point to a read error. V usage is TRBV7-7 and J usage is TRBJ2-7; D is possibly TRBD2 (6 bases). Germline V gene data show CDR1 as SSHAT and CDR2 as FNYEAQ (reference sequence). This CDR3 is 13 amino acids long. CDR3 DNA: TGTGCTAGCAGCTACGGGACTGGATCCGAGCAGTACTTC. Amino acids: CASSYGTGSEQYF.

This clonotype came up once. The V call is TRBV6-5, the J call TRBJ1-1; D is possibly TRBD1 (6 bases). The CDR3 is made up of 16 amino acids. V shed 4 bases and J shed 1 base, with 16 bases lying between them. Germline CDR1 and CDR2: MNHEY and SVGAGI. CDR3 nucleotides: TGTGCCAGCAGTTCTTATCCTGGACAGCAGAACACTGAAGCTTTCTTT. Translating it yields CASSSYPGQQNTEAFF.

V and J are TRBV27 and TRBJ2-6; D is perhaps TRBD1 (5 bases). V was trimmed by 5 bases and J by 0 bases, leaving 14 bases between them. The CDR3 totals 17 residues. Germline V gives CDR1 MNHEY, CDR2 SMNVEV (reference sequence). The CDR3, as DNA: TGTGCCAGCAGTGGGCAGGGCGGTATCTCTGGGGCCAACGTCCTGACTTTC. Protein: CASSGQGGISGANVLTF.

The gene calls are TRBV7-9 and TRBJ2-5; D gene uncertain. V lost 1 base and J 5 bases, leaving 17 bases between the germline ends. Germline loops: CDR1 SEHNR, CDR2 FQNEAQ (reference sequence). The CDR3 has 16 amino acids. The CDR3 is CASSLGPTDLRETQYF. The DNA of the CDR3 is TGTGCCAGCAGCTTAGGCCCCACAGACCTCCGGGAGACCCAGTACTTC. The entire variable domain, with the rest obtained from reference TRBV7-9 and TRBJ2-5, is as follows: DTGVSQNPRHKITKRGQNVTFRCDPISEHNRLYWYRQTLGQGPEFLTYFQNEAQLEKSRLLSDRFSAERPKGSFSTLEIQRTEQGDSAMYLCASSLGPTDLRETQYFGPGTRLLVL.

This clonotype appeared once. This chain links TRBV30 with TRBJ2-3; D is perhaps TRBD1 or TRBD2 (6 bases each). Germline loops: CDR1 GTSNPN, CDR2 SVGIG (reference sequence). The CDR3 consists of 13 residues. This CDR3 is CAIEGGRTDTQYF. CDR3 sequence (DNA): TGTGCGATAGAGGGGGGTAGGACAGATACGCAGTATTTT. The variable domain in full, with the rest retrieved from reference TRBV30 and TRBJ2-3, is SQTIHQWPATLVQPVGSPLSLECTVEGTSNPNLYWYRQAAGRGLQLLFYSVGIGQISSEVPQNLSASRPQDRQFILSSKKLLLSDSGFYLCAIEGGRTDTQYFGPGTRLTVL.

The rearrangement links TRBV2 to TRBJ2-2; no firm D call. The CDR3 is 14 residues long. The germline gives CDR1 SNHLY, CDR2 FYNNEI. V was trimmed by 5 bases and J by 5 bases, leaving 12 bases between them. CDR3 loop: CASSIRTLTGELFF. As DNA, the CDR3 is TGTGCCAGCAGTATTCGGACCCTTACCGGGGAGCTGTTTTTT.

V usage is TRBV29-1 and J usage is TRBJ2-3, with 10 bases that match TRBD1. Germline V lookup: CDR1 SQVTM, CDR2 ANQGSEA. The CDR3 length is 15 residues. V lost 7 bases, J lost 2 bases, and 9 bases stayed unmatched. This chain's CDR3 is CSGRPGTGATDTQYF. For the CDR3, the DNA is TGCAGCGGGAGGCCGGGGACAGGGGCCACAGATACGCAGTATTTT.

This clonotype has at least ten counts. The rearrangement links TRBV6-1 to TRBJ1-1; no reliable D call. CDR1 and CDR2 from the germline V gene are MNHNS and SASEGT. The CDR3 spans 13 residues. The ends were cut back, 5 bases at V and 1 base at J, with 8 bases in the middle. The CDR3 nucleotides read TGTGCCAGCAGTTTGACGGAGAACACTGAAGCTTTCTTT. Encoded protein: CASSLTENTEAFF.